The clone carrying this T cell receptor beta chain was counted a single time. What it binds is not known. Template material for TCR beta VDJ and CDR3 profiling consisted of genomic DNA. MiXCR, run by TCRdb on the reads, gives a single entry per CDR3 protein. The sample shows approximately 190,000 distinct CDR3 sequences, 40% to 50% of them seen only once. In patients chosen for sequencing, flow cytometry had shown CD8+CD57+ cell expansion. The entry originates in a study of CD8+CD57+ T cells in acquired aplastic anemia. Broader study findings: No significant patient-versus-control difference appeared in CD8+ Simpson's diversity.

The sequence derives from a human donor with aplastic anemia. The sample comprised sorted CD4+, CD8+, or CD8+CD57+ T cells (not recorded which) from PBMCs.

CDR3 residues: CASSPAPSYEQYF. CDR3 DNA: TGTGCCAGTAGTCCAGCCCCTTCCTACGAGCAGTACTTC. The V gene is TRBV19, the J gene TRBJ2-7; D ambiguous. The CDR3 consists of 13 residues. Germline CDR1 and CDR2: LNHDA and SQIVND (reference sequence). V shed 5 bases and J shed 1 base, with 9 bases lying between them.